The subject of this entry is one T cell receptor (beta chain). Its antigen remains unidentified. These data originate in a study of cytomegalovirus exposure and HLA in healthy donors. Across the study: Genotyping showed 81% of some 400 donors falling in the Caucasian-associated ancestry cluster. Study-wide results and limits: Most of the TCR beta V segments (in an earlier analysis) were productive either about 87% or about 30% of the time.

This cohort consisted of healthy bone marrow donors. Germline lookup yields CDR1 KGHSH and CDR2 LQKENI. The V gene lost 2 bases and the J gene lost 1 base, with 9 bases spanning the gap. The CDR3 has 15 amino acids. PCR primers comprised 60 Vbeta and 13 Jbeta primers. The table came from immunoSEQ multiplex PCR; TCRdb's copy has only in-frame clones and leaves some out. Seen here are about 180,000 clones, 81% observed once, and the top ten hold approximately 5%. This receptor was taken from a woman between 18 and 29 years old in good health and CMV-seropositive. The chain joins TRBV18 to TRBJ2-1; D is possibly TRBD2 (6 bases). Material for sequencing was PBMCs. DNA for the CDR3: TGTGCCAGCTCACCATCGGGACTTTCCTACAATGAGCAGTTCTTC. Translation: CASSPSGLSYNEQFF.